These T cell receptor beta chains were read from a single sample in a study of T cells in Graves' hyperthyroidism and ophthalmopathy. TCRdb passed the multiplex PCR reads through MiXCR, listing each CDR3 protein once. Of almost 500,000 distinct CDR3 sequences listed, about 22% are singletons. Sequencing was performed on blood. These receptors originate from an older woman with Graves' ophthalmopathy. Each CDR3 is given with its conserved first and last residue. The order of the fields is CDR3 protein, CDR3 DNA, V gene, clone size, CDR3 length, J gene, D gene. The D gene is left open where the match is weak. Expanded clones get a size class; other rows say once, few or many, or leave the size out.

CDR3 protein: CSARRPSGRVNTGELFF
CDR3 DNA: TGCAGTGCTAGACGCCCTAGCGGGAGGGTTAACACCGGGGAGCTGTTTTTT
V gene: TRBV20-1
clone size: -
CDR3 length: 17
J gene: TRBJ2-2
D gene: TRBD2

CDR3 protein: CASSVDGRANEQFF
CDR3 DNA: TGTGCCAGCAGCGTAGACGGGAGGGCGAATGAGCAGTTCTTC
V gene: TRBV9
clone size: -
CDR3 length: 14
J gene: TRBJ2-1
D gene: TRBD2

CDR3 protein: CASSGSGADSRGTQYF
CDR3 DNA: TGTGCCAGCAGTGGGTCGGGGGCGGACTCAAGGGGTACGCAGTATTTT
V gene: TRBV28
clone size: -
CDR3 length: 16
J gene: TRBJ2-3
D gene: -

CDR3 protein: CSARDPGQAMNTEAFF
CDR3 DNA: TGCAGTGCTAGAGACCCGGGACAGGCGATGAACACTGAAGCTTTCTTT
V gene: TRBV20-1
clone size: -
CDR3 length: 16
J gene: TRBJ1-1
D gene: TRBD1

CDR3 protein: CASSPGGGYEQYF
CDR3 DNA: TGTGCCAGCAGCCCCGGGGGGGGCTACGAGCAGTACTTC
V gene: TRBV28
clone size: many
CDR3 length: 13
J gene: TRBJ2-7
D gene: TRBD2

CDR3 protein: CASSYRNEQFF
CDR3 DNA: TGTGCCAGCAGTTACAGGAATGAGCAGTTCTTC
V gene: TRBV6-6
clone size: many
CDR3 length: 11
J gene: TRBJ2-1
D gene: -

CDR3 protein: CASSVLAEGSYEQYF
CDR3 DNA: TGTGCCAGCAGTGTACTAGCGGAGGGCTCCTACGAGCAGTACTTC
V gene: TRBV6-1
clone size: -
CDR3 length: 15
J gene: TRBJ2-7
D gene: TRBD2

CDR3 protein: CSARPPGQGVGEQYF
CDR3 DNA: TGCAGTGCTAGACCTCCGGGACAGGGAGTTGGGGAGCAGTACTTC
V gene: TRBV20-1
clone size: few
CDR3 length: 15
J gene: TRBJ2-7
D gene: TRBD1

CDR3 protein: CASSTGVSQPQHF
CDR3 DNA: TGTGCCAGTAGTACAGGGGTAAGTCAGCCCCAGCATTTT
V gene: TRBV19
clone size: -
CDR3 length: 13
J gene: TRBJ1-5
D gene: -

CDR3 protein: CSADDRKGNTEAFF
CDR3 DNA: TGCAGTGCTGACGACAGGAAAGGGAACACTGAAGCTTTCTTT
V gene: TRBV20-1
clone size: -
CDR3 length: 14
J gene: TRBJ1-1
D gene: -

CDR3 protein: CATSRDRRGTNYGYTF
CDR3 DNA: TGTGCCACCAGCAGAGATCGAAGGGGAACGAACTATGGCTACACCTTC
V gene: TRBV15
clone size: -
CDR3 length: 16
J gene: TRBJ1-2
D gene: -

CDR3 protein: CAWGRQGGTEAFF
CDR3 DNA: TGTGCCTGGGGAAGGCAGGGGGGGACTGAAGCTTTCTTT
V gene: TRBV30
clone size: few
CDR3 length: 13
J gene: TRBJ1-1
D gene: TRBD1

CDR3 protein: CASTEGGWTAQETQYF
CDR3 DNA: TGTGCCAGCACAGAGGGAGGTTGGACAGCCCAAGAGACCCAGTACTTC
V gene: TRBV2
clone size: -
CDR3 length: 16
J gene: TRBJ2-5
D gene: -

CDR3 protein: CASSLGASGFTDTQYF
CDR3 DNA: TGCGCCAGCAGCTTGGGGGCTAGCGGGTTCACAGATACGCAGTATTTT
V gene: TRBV5-1
clone size: -
CDR3 length: 16
J gene: TRBJ2-3
D gene: TRBD2

CDR3 protein: CASSLAGWDSSSYGYTF
CDR3 DNA: TGCGCCAGCAGCTTGGCCGGTTGGGACAGCTCTTCCTATGGCTACACCTTC
V gene: TRBV5-1
clone size: -
CDR3 length: 17
J gene: TRBJ1-2
D gene: TRBD1

CDR3 protein: CASSYRDRAFEKLFF
CDR3 DNA: TGTGCCAGCAGTTACCGGGACAGGGCCTTTGAAAAACTGTTTTTT
V gene: TRBV6-6
clone size: many
CDR3 length: 15
J gene: TRBJ1-4
D gene: TRBD1

CDR3 protein: CASSATLRGLRLTGELFF
CDR3 DNA: TGTGCCAGCAGCGCTACTCTAAGGGGCCTCAGACTTACCGGGGAGCTGTTTTTT
V gene: TRBV7-2
clone size: few
CDR3 length: 18
J gene: TRBJ2-2
D gene: -

CDR3 protein: CASVSYLGEPYNEQFF
CDR3 DNA: TGTGCCAGCGTTAGCTACCTGGGGGAGCCCTACAATGAGCAGTTCTTC
V gene: TRBV6-2/TRBV6-3
clone size: many
CDR3 length: 16
J gene: TRBJ2-1
D gene: -

CDR3 protein: CASSLSGPNTGELFF
CDR3 DNA: TGTGCCAGCAGCTTGAGCGGCCCGAACACCGGGGAGCTGTTTTTT
V gene: TRBV7-3
clone size: -
CDR3 length: 15
J gene: TRBJ2-2
D gene: -

CDR3 protein: CASSIRPSGILSSYNEQFF
CDR3 DNA: TGTGCCAGTAGTATACGGCCTAGCGGGATCCTGAGCTCCTACAATGAGCAGTTCTTC
V gene: TRBV19
clone size: few
CDR3 length: 19
J gene: TRBJ2-1
D gene: TRBD2

CDR3 protein: CSAWKGGGGPQHF
CDR3 DNA: TGCAGTGCTTGGAAGGGGGGAGGGGGACCCCAGCATTTT
V gene: TRBV20-1
clone size: -
CDR3 length: 13
J gene: TRBJ1-5
D gene: -

CDR3 protein: CATSYTGSSYNEQFF
CDR3 DNA: TGTGCCACCAGTTACACGGGAAGCTCCTACAATGAGCAGTTCTTC
V gene: TRBV24-1
clone size: -
CDR3 length: 15
J gene: TRBJ2-1
D gene: -

CDR3 protein: CASSPPGLAGGPEQYF
CDR3 DNA: TGTGCCAGCTCACCCCCCGGACTAGCGGGAGGGCCCGAGCAGTACTTC
V gene: TRBV18
clone size: -
CDR3 length: 16
J gene: TRBJ2-7
D gene: TRBD2

CDR3 protein: CASTLSGTGKGGNEQFF
CDR3 DNA: TGTGCCAGCACACTATCTGGGACAGGGAAGGGTGGGAATGAGCAGTTCTTC
V gene: TRBV28
clone size: many
CDR3 length: 17
J gene: TRBJ2-1
D gene: TRBD1

CDR3 protein: CASSEWRESYNEQFF
CDR3 DNA: TGTGCCAGCAGTGAATGGAGGGAGTCCTACAATGAGCAGTTCTTC
V gene: TRBV2
clone size: many
CDR3 length: 15
J gene: TRBJ2-1
D gene: -

CDR3 protein: CASSLLAGVLTNTGELFF
CDR3 DNA: TGTGCCAGCAGTTTACTAGCGGGGGTACTAACGAACACCGGGGAGCTGTTTTTT
V gene: TRBV12-3/TRBV12-4
clone size: many
CDR3 length: 18
J gene: TRBJ2-2
D gene: TRBD2

CDR3 protein: CSASRLAGSTDTQYF
CDR3 DNA: TGCAGTGCTAGTCGGCTAGCGGGAAGCACAGATACGCAGTATTTT
V gene: TRBV20-1
clone size: many
CDR3 length: 15
J gene: TRBJ2-3
D gene: TRBD2

CDR3 protein: CASSVGTGGPQTQYF
CDR3 DNA: TGTGCCAGCAGCGTAGGGACGGGAGGGCCTCAGACCCAGTACTTC
V gene: TRBV9
clone size: few
CDR3 length: 15
J gene: TRBJ2-5
D gene: TRBD2

CDR3 protein: CASSLGATGTSGRKLNEQFF
CDR3 DNA: TGTGCCAGCAGCTTAGGGGCGACGGGGACTAGCGGGAGAAAGCTAAATGAGCAGTTCTTC
V gene: TRBV7-2
clone size: -
CDR3 length: 20
J gene: TRBJ2-1
D gene: TRBD2

CDR3 protein: CSARSQETQYF
CDR3 DNA: TGCAGTGCTAGATCCCAAGAGACCCAGTACTTC
V gene: TRBV20-1
clone size: few
CDR3 length: 11
J gene: TRBJ2-5
D gene: -

CDR3 protein: CASSLLDVLTF
CDR3 DNA: TGTGCCAGCAGCTTACTTGACGTCCTGACTTTC
V gene: TRBV11-3
clone size: few
CDR3 length: 11
J gene: TRBJ2-6
D gene: -

CDR3 protein: CASSVESGVITEAFF
CDR3 DNA: TGTGCCAGCAGCGTAGAATCAGGGGTGATCACTGAAGCTTTCTTT
V gene: TRBV9
clone size: few
CDR3 length: 15
J gene: TRBJ1-1
D gene: -

CDR3 protein: CASSPLRGLGQPQHF
CDR3 DNA: TGTGCCAGCAGCCCGTTAAGGGGGCTGGGGCAGCCCCAGCATTTT
V gene: TRBV4-2
clone size: -
CDR3 length: 15
J gene: TRBJ1-5
D gene: TRBD1

CDR3 protein: CASSFGRGRSGYTF
CDR3 DNA: TGTGCCAGCAGTTTCGGCAGGGGACGTTCGGGCTACACCTTC
V gene: TRBV12-3/TRBV12-4
clone size: -
CDR3 length: 14
J gene: TRBJ1-2
D gene: -

CDR3 protein: CSAWGAGAFF
CDR3 DNA: TGCAGTGCTTGGGGGGCGGGGGCTTTCTTT
V gene: TRBV20-1
clone size: few
CDR3 length: 10
J gene: TRBJ1-1
D gene: -

CDR3 protein: CASSPATKDGTDTQYF
CDR3 DNA: TGTGCCAGCAGTCCCGCTACTAAGGACGGCACAGATACGCAGTATTTT
V gene: TRBV2
clone size: many
CDR3 length: 16
J gene: TRBJ2-3
D gene: -

CDR3 protein: CATSRGTSGTDTQYF
CDR3 DNA: TGTGCCACCAGCAGAGGGACTAGCGGGACAGATACGCAGTATTTT
V gene: TRBV15
clone size: -
CDR3 length: 15
J gene: TRBJ2-3
D gene: TRBD2

CDR3 protein: CASSLGPRGGLNTEAFF
CDR3 DNA: TGTGCCAGCAGCTTGGGACCAAGGGGGGGGTTGAACACTGAAGCTTTCTTT
V gene: TRBV6-1
clone size: few
CDR3 length: 17
J gene: TRBJ1-1
D gene: -

CDR3 protein: CASSQSIAGQAVGAFF
CDR3 DNA: TGTGCCAGCAGCCAATCCATAGCGGGACAAGCAGTGGGAGCTTTCTTT
V gene: TRBV16
clone size: -
CDR3 length: 16
J gene: TRBJ1-1
D gene: -

CDR3 protein: CASSVDTFSPLHF
CDR3 DNA: TGTGCCAGCAGTGTCGACACCTTCTCACCCCTCCACTTT
V gene: TRBV12-3/TRBV12-4
clone size: -
CDR3 length: 13
J gene: TRBJ1-6
D gene: -

CDR3 protein: CATFGGAGGTYEQYF
CDR3 DNA: TGTGCCACCTTTGGGGGAGCGGGAGGGACCTACGAGCAGTACTTC
V gene: TRBV10-3
clone size: few
CDR3 length: 15
J gene: TRBJ2-7
D gene: TRBD2

CDR3 protein: CATSDSTGGAETQHF
CDR3 DNA: TGTGCCACCAGTGATTCTACAGGGGGCGCAGAGACCCAGCACTTC
V gene: TRBV24-1
clone size: few
CDR3 length: 15
J gene: TRBJ2-5
D gene: TRBD1

CDR3 protein: CSARGEGAIKNIQYF
CDR3 DNA: TGCAGTGCTAGAGGGGAAGGGGCTATCAAAAACATTCAGTACTTC
V gene: TRBV20-1
clone size: -
CDR3 length: 15
J gene: TRBJ2-4
D gene: -